The rows below give T cell receptor beta chains drawn from one sample of a study of CXCR3-negative and CXCR3-positive naive CD8 T cells. TCRdb processed the 5' RACE reads again and assigns one entry to each CDR3 protein, with no DNA. The repertoire table contains under 150,000 distinct CDR3 sequences. What was sequenced was naive CXCR3+ CD8+ T cells from blood. These receptors were obtained from a human donor in good health. Some clones in this sample may be carry-over from other donors' samples. Each CDR3 is given with its conserved first and last residue. The order of the fields is J gene, V gene, CDR3 protein.

>TRBJ2-1|TRBV7-6
CASSQRLAGVGGEQFF
>TRBJ2-4|TRBV5-1
CASSPSGGGPKNIQYF
>TRBJ2-5|TRBV21-1
CASSGRDSHGAQYF
>TRBJ2-7|TRBV5-1
CASSLHQGANEQYF
>TRBJ1-5|TRBV28
CATNRGGNQPQHF
>TRBJ2-7|TRBV5-1
CASSLGTSLSYEQYF
>TRBJ2-7|TRBV10-1
CASSERWQFIEQYF
>TRBJ2-1|TRBV4-1
CASSHTSGSDNEQFF
>TRBJ2-5|TRBV5-5
CASSLVGEGQETQYF
>TRBJ1-1|TRBV5-1
CASSEGQLNTEAFF
>TRBJ2-7|TRBV3-1
CASSPAGGGVYEQYF
>TRBJ2-1|TRBV12-3/TRBV12-4
CASSLVWSFGNEQFF
>TRBJ1-4|TRBV29-1
CSVAGGQGTWGDEKLFF
>TRBJ2-2|TRBV12-3/TRBV12-4
CASLVGGLNTGELFF
>TRBJ2-1|TRBV7-9
CASSFPSGGIDVEQFF
>TRBJ2-7|TRBV10-3
CAISGSGTGVSGEQYF
>TRBJ2-7|TRBV5-1
CASSLAGANEQYF
>TRBJ2-2|TRBV4-1
CASSQGWLENTGELFF
>TRBJ2-2|TRBV10-3
CAIYRTGTRSTGELFF
>TRBJ2-7|TRBV2
CASSGDGENEQYF
>TRBJ2-1|TRBV6-5
CASSLTSDYNEQFF
>TRBJ1-5|TRBV29-1
CSVVIQGGGNQPQHF
>TRBJ2-1|TRBV12-3/TRBV12-4
CASQAGQFLNEQFF
>TRBJ2-7|TRBV12-3/TRBV12-4
CASSLSREIYEQYF
>TRBJ2-3|TRBV28
CASQHWREHTDTQYF
>TRBJ2-3|TRBV5-4
CASSLGWIAGVRSEVQYF
>TRBJ2-1|TRBV29-1
CSVEEAGKGNEQFF
>TRBJ2-5|TRBV29-1
CSVVGLAGGGETQYF
>TRBJ1-1|TRBV7-9
CASSPGYTEAFF
>TRBJ2-1|TRBV5-1
CASSPDMLPTFNEQFF
>TRBJ2-7|TRBV29-1
CSVEAGESGEQYF
>TRBJ2-5|TRBV7-2
CASSLVKGSETQYF